This T cell receptor beta chain comes out of a study of blood T cell repertoires in COVID-19. Across the study: The analysed material was cDNA or gDNA that came from T cells, B-cell-depleted T cells, or PBMCs.

This clone occurred a few times. Germline assignment: CDR1 MNHEY and CDR2 SVGAGI. V was cut by 8 bases and J by 3 bases, with 17 bases left in between. The CDR3 is made up of 14 amino acids. Generated by immunoSEQ multiplex PCR, the TCRdb table keeps only in-frame clones and is missing some. The data show 150,000 to 200,000 clones, roughly nine tenths seen once. Sequencing was carried out using peripheral blood. The receptor was derived from a man in his fifties or sixties with acute or convalescent COVID-19. This chain uses TRBV6-5 with TRBJ2-7; the D gene is possibly TRBD1 (6 bases). CDR3 amino acids: CASRRTDPHYEQYF. In DNA form, the CDR3 reads TGTGCCAGCCGGCGGACAGATCCTCACTACGAGCAGTACTTC.